This T cell receptor (beta chain) was recovered during a study of T-cell memory formation after mild COVID-19. Study conclusions and caveats: The study found balanced CD4/CD8 in clones contracting day 15 to 85 and a CD4+ lean in later expanders. Cross-reactive memory apparently joined, as some responding clones appeared in pre-infection memory.

This clonotype was observed once. Its antigen remains unknown. Via MiXCR, TCRdb re-called the 5' RACE reads, giving one row per CDR3 protein. The sample shows over 120,000 distinct CDR3 sequences, roughly 6.2% of them seen only once. Trimming stripped 0 bases from V and 7 bases from J, with 12 bases between. Looked up from germline, CDR1 is SGHNT and CDR2 is YENEEA. The CDR3 extends over 14 amino acids. This clonotype was obtained from an adult woman who had mild COVID-19 (a few samples of this study predate the infection). Cell type and time point are not known. The chain recombines TRBV11-3 with TRBJ1-1, with D possibly matching TRBD1 (6 bases). The sample was PBMCs or a T cell subset sorted from them (not recorded which). As DNA, the CDR3 is TGTGCCAGCAGCTTAGATTGGGGGCATGGTGAAGCTTTCTTT. This translates into CASSLDWGHGEAFF.